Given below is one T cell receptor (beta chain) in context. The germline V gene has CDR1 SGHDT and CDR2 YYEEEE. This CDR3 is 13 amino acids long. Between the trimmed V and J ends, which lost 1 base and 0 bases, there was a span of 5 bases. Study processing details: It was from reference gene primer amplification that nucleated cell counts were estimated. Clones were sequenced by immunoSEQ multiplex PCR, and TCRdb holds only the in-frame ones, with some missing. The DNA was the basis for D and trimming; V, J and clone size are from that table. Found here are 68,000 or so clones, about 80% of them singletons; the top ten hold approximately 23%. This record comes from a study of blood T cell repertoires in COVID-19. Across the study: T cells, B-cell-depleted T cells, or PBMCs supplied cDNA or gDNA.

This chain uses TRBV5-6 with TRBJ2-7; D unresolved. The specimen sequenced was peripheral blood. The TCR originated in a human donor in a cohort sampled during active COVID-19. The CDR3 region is CASSLPNSYEQYF. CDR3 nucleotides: TGTGCCAGCAGCTTGCCCAACTCCTACGAGCAGTACTTC.